In its sample, the clone carrying this T cell receptor beta chain was seen a few times. Its antigen is currently unknown. CDR3 length: 15 residues. Germline CDR1 is MNHEY and CDR2 is SVGEGT. V was clipped by 6 bases and J by 0 bases, with 12 bases between them. The data are from a study of identical twins. Study observations and caveats: Modeled out-of-frame TCR alpha sharing in monozygotic twins fell below observed levels.

Everyone who donated was a healthy Caucasian. TCRdb itself ran the 5' RACE reads through MiXCR, one entry per CDR3 protein. The table has 450,000 or so distinct CDR3 sequences, 13% to 15% seen once; the top ten hold around 0.48%. The data were also submitted as part of a second study, on yellow fever vaccine responses in identical twins.

The sequencing input was CD4+ T cells sorted from blood. The source of this sequence is a woman in her late teens or twenties in good health. The chain employs TRBV6-2 or TRBV6-3 and TRBJ2-4, with D perhaps TRBD1 or TRBD2 (5 bases each). In DNA form, the CDR3 reads TGTGCCAGCAGAAGCCGGGGCTTAGCCAAAAACATTCAGTACTTC. This gives the protein CASRSRGLAKNIQYF.